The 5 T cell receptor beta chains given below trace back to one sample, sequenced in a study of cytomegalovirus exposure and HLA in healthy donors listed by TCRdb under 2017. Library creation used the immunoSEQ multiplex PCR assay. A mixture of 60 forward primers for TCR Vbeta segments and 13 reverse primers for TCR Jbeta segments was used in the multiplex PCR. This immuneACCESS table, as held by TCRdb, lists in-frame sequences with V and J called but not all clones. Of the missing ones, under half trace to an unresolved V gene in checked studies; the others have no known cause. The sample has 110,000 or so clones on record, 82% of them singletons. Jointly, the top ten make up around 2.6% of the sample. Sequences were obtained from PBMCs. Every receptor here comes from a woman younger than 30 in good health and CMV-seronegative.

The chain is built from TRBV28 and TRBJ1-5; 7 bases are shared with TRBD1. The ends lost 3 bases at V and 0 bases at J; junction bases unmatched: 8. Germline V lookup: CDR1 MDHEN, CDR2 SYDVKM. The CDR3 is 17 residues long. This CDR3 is CASSLRDSGYSNQPQHF. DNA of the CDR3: TGTGCCAGCAGTTTGAGGGACAGCGGCTATAGCAATCAGCCCCAGCATTTT.

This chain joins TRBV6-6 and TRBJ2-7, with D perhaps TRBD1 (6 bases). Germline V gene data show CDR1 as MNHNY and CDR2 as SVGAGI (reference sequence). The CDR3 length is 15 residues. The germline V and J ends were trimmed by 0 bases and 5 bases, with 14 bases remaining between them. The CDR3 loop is CASSYSKDSRNEQYF. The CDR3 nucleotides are TGTGCCAGCAGTTACTCGAAGGACAGCCGGAACGAGCAGTACTTC.

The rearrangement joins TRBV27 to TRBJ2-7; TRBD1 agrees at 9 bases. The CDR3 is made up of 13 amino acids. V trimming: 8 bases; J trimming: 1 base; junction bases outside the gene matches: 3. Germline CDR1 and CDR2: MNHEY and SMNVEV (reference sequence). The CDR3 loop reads CASGTGWSYEQYF. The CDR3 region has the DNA TGTGCCAGCGGGACAGGGTGGTCCTACGAGCAGTACTTC.

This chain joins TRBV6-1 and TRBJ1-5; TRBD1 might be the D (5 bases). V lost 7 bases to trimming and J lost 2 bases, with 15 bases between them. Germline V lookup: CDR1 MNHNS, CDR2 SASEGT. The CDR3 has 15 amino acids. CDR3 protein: CASIYTGGGNQPQHF. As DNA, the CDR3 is TGTGCCAGCATTTATACAGGCGGGGGCAATCAGCCCCAGCATTTT.

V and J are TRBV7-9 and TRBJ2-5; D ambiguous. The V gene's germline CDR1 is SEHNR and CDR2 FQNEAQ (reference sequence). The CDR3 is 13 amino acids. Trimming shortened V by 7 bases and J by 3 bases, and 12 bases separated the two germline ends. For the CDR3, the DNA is TGTGCCAGCACAACCTACGAGAAAGAGACCCAGTACTTC. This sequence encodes CASTTYEKETQYF.